The source of this TCR beta chain is a study of regulatory T cells. Study findings and constraints: Hydrophobic residues at CDR3 positions 6 and 7 were enriched in conventional CD4+ T cells of CD3G-deficient patients. Skewed V and J usage and few unique V-J pairs marked patient repertoires, most in Tregs.

All CD3G-deficient patients showed autoimmunity, more severe in two. Patients aged 2 to 39 years had fewer naive T cells. Regulatory (CD25-high CD127-low) and conventional (CD25-low CD127-high) CD4+ T cells were sorted separately. V lost 2 bases, J lost 8 bases, and 15 bases lay in between. Germline V gene data show CDR1 as MNHNS and CDR2 as SASEGT. The CDR3 is made up of 14 amino acids. Concerning this clone: What it binds is not known.

Amplification used 52 TRBV primers and 13 TRBJ primers. Repertoires were generated with immunoSEQ multiplex PCR, while TCRdb's copy carries only in-frame clones and drops some. Of some 38,000 clones in the sample, approximately 89% are singletons; the top ten hold approximately 2.4%. The gene calls are TRBV6-1 and TRBJ1-2; no clear D. The specimen was conventional CD4+ T cells sorted from blood. The receptor was derived from a young adult with CD3G deficiency. CDR3 sequence: CASSENFRHWGYTF. CDR3 DNA sequence: TGTGCCAGCAGTGAAAACTTCAGACACTGGGGCTACACCTTC.